There are a few counts of the clone carrying this T cell receptor (beta chain). This sample was taken from a study of shared T cell receptors in the human thymus. The data were produced by immunoSEQ multiplex PCR, yet TCRdb's version contains in-frame clones alone and is incomplete. The sample lists roughly 710,000 clones; 70% to 90% were seen once. V lost 2 bases to trimming and J lost 1 base, with 12 bases between them. The CDR3 runs 15 residues. The germline V gene has CDR1 SGHRS and CDR2 YFSETQ. These records were also assigned to another study, of human thymus T cells. That report adds: Overlap was high between thymic repertoires from unrelated individuals, as reported in related research.

Sequencing used thymocytes. This sequence was found in a girl under three years old with a congenital heart defect. The V and J genes are TRBV5-1 and TRBJ2-5; D unclear. CDR3 residues: CASSFGLTPQETQYF. CDR3 nucleotide sequence: TGCGCCAGCAGCTTCGGTCTCACCCCCCAAGAGACCCAGTACTTC. The whole variable domain, remainder taken from reference TRBV5-1 and TRBJ2-5, is KAGVTQTPRYLIKTRGQQVTLSCSPISGHRSVSWYQQTPGQGLQFLFEYFSETQRNKGNFPGRFSGRQFSNSRSEMNVSTLELGDSALYLCASSFGLTPQETQYFGPGTRLLVL.